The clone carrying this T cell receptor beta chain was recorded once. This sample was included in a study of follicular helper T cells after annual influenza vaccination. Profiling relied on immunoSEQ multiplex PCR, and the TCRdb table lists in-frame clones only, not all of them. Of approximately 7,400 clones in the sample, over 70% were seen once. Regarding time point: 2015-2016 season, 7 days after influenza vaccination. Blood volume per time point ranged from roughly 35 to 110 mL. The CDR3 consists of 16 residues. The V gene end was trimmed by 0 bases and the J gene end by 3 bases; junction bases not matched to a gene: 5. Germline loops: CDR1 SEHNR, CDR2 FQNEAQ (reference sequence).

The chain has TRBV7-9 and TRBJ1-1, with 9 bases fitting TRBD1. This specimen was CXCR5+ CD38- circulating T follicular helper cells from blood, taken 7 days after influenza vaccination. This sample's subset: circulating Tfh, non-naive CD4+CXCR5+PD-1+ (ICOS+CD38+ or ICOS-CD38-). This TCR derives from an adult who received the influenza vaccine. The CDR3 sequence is CASSLANRGHDTEAFF. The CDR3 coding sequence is TGTGCCAGCAGCTTAGCGAACAGGGGGCATGACACTGAAGCTTTCTTT.